A selection of T cell receptor beta chains follows, all from one sample in a study of cytomegalovirus exposure and HLA in healthy donors. This table comes from immunoSEQ multiplex PCR, and its TCRdb copy is limited to in-frame clones, with some not included. The listing records tens of thousands of clones. The sequencing input was PBMCs. The receptors were gathered from a man younger than 30 in good health and CMV-seropositive. Each CDR3 is given with its conserved first and last residue. Fields, in order: D gene, V gene, CDR3 protein. A D gene is named only where the DNA matches it firmly.

.	TRBV30	CAWGDIRGAREKLFF
.	TRBV29-1	CSVEDSREQYF
TRBD2	TRBV28	CASSPPPGLGGFEQYF
.	TRBV10-1	CASSADRLDTQYF
.	TRBV5-1	CASSAQWSSYNEQFF
TRBD2	TRBV11-2	CASSLAPSGIYEQYF
TRBD1	TRBV5-4	CASSFFSTGTPRSYF
TRBD2	TRBV7-9	CASSLSSGGIMDTQYF
.	TRBV5-4	CASSLGQDEKLFF
.	TRBV29-1	CSASTGPNTGELFF